Included here is one TCR beta chain sequence, with context. As yet, its antigen is unknown. Per germline, CDR1 LNHDA and CDR2 SQIVND (reference sequence). Between the trimmed V and J ends, which lost 4 bases and 2 bases, there was a span of 13 bases. The CDR3 sequence is 15 residues long. This specimen comes from a study of cytomegalovirus exposure and HLA in healthy donors. TCRdb's table, derived via immunoSEQ multiplex PCR, lists solely in-frame clones and lacks some. The data contain roughly 73,000 clones, approximately 95% of them singletons. Study-wide results and caveats: The authors listed 150 to 200 TCR beta chains as cytomegalovirus-associated. The classifier reportedly diagnosed cytomegalovirus status with high specificity and sensitivity. First-cohort TCR clusters were later found to tend to co-occur in the 90 to 150 validation repertoires.

The sequenced sample consisted of PBMCs. The clonotype originates from a man aged 18-30 years in good health and CMV-seronegative. V and J are TRBV19 and TRBJ2-3; weak D call: TRBD2 (7 bases). CDR3 loop: CASSKGEGVTDTQYF. CDR3 DNA sequence: TGTGCCAGTAGTAAGGGGGAGGGAGTCACAGATACGCAGTATTTT.